This TCR beta chain is from a study of blood T cell repertoires in COVID-19. As for the study in general: Sites across the United States, Italy and Spain contributed samples from acute and convalescent COVID-19. PBMCs, B-cell-depleted T cells, or T cells were the source of the cDNA or gDNA that made up the material.

Under the authors' procedure: Reference gene primer amplification yielded estimated nucleated cell counts. Some clones are missing from TCRdb's copy, which holds only in-frame ones; the method was immunoSEQ multiplex PCR. V, J and clone size derive from that table, while D and trimming were established from the DNA sequence. The sample includes approximately 240,000 clones, roughly 82% of them seen just once. Deletions cut 4 bases from V and 9 bases from J, with 20 bases between. Germline lookup yields CDR1 SGHRS and CDR2 YFSETQ. The CDR3 has 15 amino acids. The sequencing sample was made of peripheral blood. This sequence joins TRBV5-1 and TRBJ1-5; tentative D call: TRBD1 (5 bases). This sequence was found in a woman of 80 years or more with active or convalescent COVID-19. The CDR3 DNA reads TGCGCCAGCAGCCCCGGGGGGGGAACTCTGACGCCCCAGCATTTT. Encoded protein: CASSPGGGTLTPQHF.